The following is a T cell receptor beta chain sequence with its context. Using RNA transcripts, the TCR beta CDR3 regions were amplified. HTBI primers were employed in first-round RT-PCR, then a second-round multiplex PCR followed. Via MiXCR, TCRdb re-called the multiplex PCR reads, giving one row per CDR3 protein. The table has roughly 1.1 million distinct CDR3 sequences, less than 45% seen once. The entry originates in a study of Graves' ophthalmopathy and Graves' hyperthyroidism. The source material was peripheral blood or thyroid tissue (not recorded which). The origin of this receptor is an adult man with Graves' hyperthyroidism.

CDR3 in amino acids: CAIRPPGANNEQFF. The CDR3 DNA sequence: TGTGCCATCAGGCCCCCGGGAGCAAACAATGAGCAGTTCTTC. V is TRBV7-9 and J is TRBJ2-1; weak D call: TRBD2 (6 bases). Looked up from germline, CDR1 is SEHNR and CDR2 is FQNEAQ (reference sequence). CDR3 size: 14 residues. V was clipped by 10 bases and J by 5 bases, with 18 bases between them. The variable domain in full, with the rest retrieved from reference TRBV7-9 and TRBJ2-1, is DTGVSQNPRHKITKRGQNVTFRCDPISEHNRLYWYRQTLGQGPEFLTYFQNEAQLEKSRLLSDRFSAERPKGSFSTLEIQRTEQGDSAMYLCAIRPPGANNEQFFGPGTRLTVL.